This TCR beta chain was recovered during a study of OX40 agonist ivuxolimab in advanced cancers. Study-wide findings and caveats: Individuals who were partial responders at 0.1-3.0 mg/kg had clonal expansion that ranked among the lowest. Low normalized T-cell clonal expansion was also seen in some nonresponders. Researchers report that CD8+ T cells had, on average, more expanded clones than CD4+.

As concerns this clone: Its antigen is still unknown.

Libraries were prepared by immunoSEQ multiplex PCR; TCRdb keeps only in-frame clonotypes and omits some of them. Here the sample spans about 58,000 clones, roughly four fifths being singletons. Germline values: CDR1 SNHLY, CDR2 FYNNEI. Trimming shortened V by 7 bases and J by 3 bases, and 12 bases separated the two germline ends. The CDR3 covers 13 residues. The sample here was CD4+ or CD8+ T cells sorted from blood, taken in a trial of the OX40 agonist ivuxolimab. This sequence was found in an adult with an advanced solid tumor such as melanoma, head and neck, liver or kidney cancer. The rearrangement uses TRBV2 and TRBJ1-1; D possibly corresponds to TRBD1 (6 bases). The CDR3 protein is CASTAGTYTEAFF. The CDR3 coding sequence is TGTGCCAGCACGGCAGGGACATACACTGAAGCTTTCTTT.